These 20 T cell receptor beta chains were all obtained from the same sample, sequenced in a study of cytomegalovirus exposure and HLA in healthy donors. Researchers ran the PCR with 60 Vbeta and 13 Jbeta primers. Assay used: immunoSEQ multiplex PCR; TCRdb lists only in-frame clones, some missing. Here the sample table reports 70,000 to 100,000 clones. Sequencing was carried out using PBMCs. These receptor sequences come from a girl under 18 in good health and CMV-seropositive.

The chain combines TRBV5-1 with TRBJ2-5; 7 bases are a match to TRBD1. Germline CDR1 and CDR2: SGHRS and YFSETQ. Unmatched junction bases numbered 6, after V lost 2 bases and J lost 5 bases. This CDR3 comprises 14 residues. The CDR3 coding sequence is TGCGCCAGCAGCTTTCTGGACAGGTCGGAGACCCAGTACTTC. Its translation is CASSFLDRSETQYF. The whole variable domain, remainder taken from reference TRBV5-1 and TRBJ2-5, is KAGVTQTPRYLIKTRGQQVTLSCSPISGHRSVSWYQQTPGQGLQFLFEYFSETQRNKGNFPGRFSGRQFSNSRSEMNVSTLELGDSALYLCASSFLDRSETQYFGPGTRLLVL.

This chain connects TRBV5-4 to TRBJ1-4, with D perhaps matching TRBD1 (5 bases). CDR1 and CDR2 from the germline V gene are SGHNT and YYREEE (reference sequence). The CDR3 is 13 residues long. V lost 3 bases and J lost 7, with 10 bases in between. CDR3 DNA sequence: TGTGCCAGCAGCTCGGACACCTTTGAAAAACTGTTTTTT. Encoded protein: CASSSDTFEKLFF.

V and J are TRBV5-1 and TRBJ2-5; D is possibly TRBD1 (6 bases). Looked up from germline, CDR1 is SGHRS and CDR2 is YFSETQ. V lost 4 bases and J lost 1, with 14 bases in between. The CDR3 sequence is 15 residues long. CDR3 in amino acids: CASSDRDTTQETQYF. DNA of the CDR3: TGCGCCAGCAGCGACCGGGACACAACCCAAGAGACCCAGTACTTC.

This chain connects TRBV6-1 to TRBJ1-5, with a weak D call TRBD1 (5 bases). The germline V gene has CDR1 MNHNS and CDR2 SASEGT. CDR3 size: 14 residues. V shed 0 bases and J shed 4 bases, with 7 bases lying between them. In DNA, the CDR3 is TGTGCCAGCAGTGAAGCGGGGGGAAATCAGCCCCAGCATTTT. The encoded protein is CASSEAGGNQPQHF.

The chain combines TRBV9 with TRBJ2-7; TRBD1 might be the D (6 bases). This CDR3 region has 15 residues. V dropped 2 bases and J dropped 3 bases, with 15 bases sitting between them. Germline V gene data show CDR1 as SGDLS and CDR2 as YYNGEE. The CDR3 DNA reads as TGTGCCAGCAGCGTTGGGGGCGGCAATATCTACGAGCAGTACTTC. Encoded protein: CASSVGGGNIYEQYF. Using reference TRBV9 and TRBJ2-7 for the parts outside the CDR3, the full variable domain is DSGVTQTPKHLITATGQRVTLRCSPRSGDLSVYWYQQSLDQGLQFLIQYYNGEERAKGNILERFSAQQFPDLHSELNLSSLELGDSALYFCASSVGGGNIYEQYFGPGTRLTVT.

The V gene is TRBV27, the J gene TRBJ1-2, with 7 bases identical to TRBD1. V lost 0 bases, J lost 4 bases, and 5 bases stayed unmatched. Germline assignment: CDR1 MNHEY and CDR2 SMNVEV (reference sequence). The CDR3 totals 15 residues. The CDR3 reads CASSLSGDSLYGYTF. The CDR3 coding sequence is TGTGCCAGCAGTTTATCTGGGGACAGTCTCTATGGCTACACCTTC.

The V call is TRBV5-6, the J call TRBJ1-1, with D possibly being TRBD1 (5 bases). Germline CDR1 reads SGHDT; CDR2 reads YYEEEE. CDR3 size: 14 residues. Trimming removed 0 bases from V and 8 bases from J, with 14 bases in between. The CDR3 reads CASSLGAGSQEAFF. The CDR3 DNA reads TGTGCCAGCAGCTTGGGGGCAGGGTCCCAAGAAGCTTTCTTT.

The J gene is TRBJ2-7, the V gene TRBV6-6; 8 positions match TRBD2. Germline loops: CDR1 MNHNY, CDR2 SVGAGI (reference sequence). After removal of 2 bases from V and 2 bases from J, the junction contained 5 bases not matched to a gene. CDR3 length equals 15 residues. The CDR3 reads CASSYTAGGAYEQYF. The CDR3 DNA reads as TGTGCCAGCAGTTACACGGCGGGGGGTGCCTACGAGCAGTACTTC.

The chain is built from TRBV2 and TRBJ1-5; no definite D call. The CDR3 is made up of 15 amino acids. The germline V gene has CDR1 SNHLY and CDR2 FYNNEI. Trimming took off 1 base at V and 2 bases at J, with 9 bases between the two ends. The CDR3 region is CASSEGEAGNQPQHF. CDR3 DNA sequence: TGTGCCAGCAGTGAAGGGGAGGCGGGCAATCAGCCCCAGCATTTT.

The rearrangement links TRBV29-1 to TRBJ1-3; tentatively, D is TRBD1 (6 bases). The V gene's germline CDR1 is SQVTM and CDR2 ANQGSEA. Between the trimmed V and J ends, which lost 5 bases and 0 bases, there was a span of 8 bases. There are 13 residues in the CDR3. The CDR3 loop is CSVRTDSGNTIYF. In DNA form, the CDR3 reads TGCAGCGTTAGGACAGACTCTGGAAACACCATATATTTT.

The rearrangement joins TRBV6-5 to TRBJ2-7; no clear D gene. Trimming pared 6 bases from V and 5 bases from J, leaving 20 bases between. CDR1 is MNHEY and CDR2 is SVGAGI in the germline V gene. The CDR3 has 15 residues. CDR3 bases: TGTGCCAGCAGCAAAAACAGTGCCCTTTTCCACGAGCAGTACTTC. Its protein is CASSKNSALFHEQYF.

This sequence joins TRBV29-1 and TRBJ2-1; D not certain. The CDR3 spans 14 residues. V shed 0 bases and J shed 4 bases, with 10 bases lying between them. The germline V gene has CDR1 SQVTM and CDR2 ANQGSEA. CDR3 loop: CSVEDGQVYNEQFF. The CDR3 coding sequence is TGCAGCGTTGAAGATGGGCAGGTGTACAATGAGCAGTTCTTC.

The gene calls are TRBV5-6 and TRBJ1-6, with 9 bases identical to TRBD1. Germline loops: CDR1 SGHDT, CDR2 YYEEEE. V shed 2 bases and J 9 bases; nucleotides not matched to a gene: 15. The CDR3 contains 18 residues. In nucleotides, the CDR3 is TGTGCCAGCAGCTTCCCATTGACCGGGACAGGGTCTGGTTCACCCCTCCACTTT. It specifies CASSFPLTGTGSGSPLHF. The full variable domain, in which reference TRBV5-6 and TRBJ1-6 provide the parts outside the CDR3, is DAGVTQSPTHLIKTRGQQVTLRCSPKSGHDTVSWYQQALGQGPQFIFQYYEEEERQRGNFPDRFSGHQFPNYSSELNVNALLLGDSALYLCASSFPLTGTGSGSPLHFGNGTRLTVT.

The rearrangement uses TRBV5-1 and TRBJ2-2; 11 bases align to TRBD2. The CDR3 sequence is 16 residues long. CDR1 SGHRS and CDR2 YFSETQ come from the germline V gene. J was trimmed by 2 bases and V by 2 bases; bases with no gene match: 2. The chain's CDR3 is CASSLLAGANTGELFF. The CDR3 DNA is TGCGCCAGCAGCTTACTAGCGGGGGCCAACACCGGGGAGCTGTTTTTT.

The chain joins TRBV9 to TRBJ1-2; D remains ambiguous. The CDR3 length is 14 residues. The germline V gene encodes CDR1 SGDLS and CDR2 YYNGEE. V dropped 4 bases and J dropped 3 bases, with 13 bases sitting between them. The CDR3 coding sequence is TGTGCCAGCAGCTCGGAAGGAGTTCACTATGGCTACACCTTC. Protein product: CASSSEGVHYGYTF.

V gene TRBV18 combines with J gene TRBJ2-1; 7 bases align to TRBD1. With 4 bases clipped from V and 7 bases from J, the junction kept 13 bases outside the gene matches. From germline, CDR1 is KGHSH and CDR2 LQKENI. CDR3 size: 16 residues. The chain's CDR3 is CASSRNLEGAGNEQFF. The CDR3 DNA reads as TGTGCCAGCTCACGCAACCTTGAGGGGGCTGGGAATGAGCAGTTCTTC.

The chain employs TRBV27 and TRBJ2-1, with 11 nucleotides matching TRBD2. The germline gives CDR1 MNHEY, CDR2 SMNVEV (reference sequence). V shed 5 bases and J 8 bases; nucleotides not matched to a gene: 14. The CDR3 length is 17 residues. CDR3 nucleotides: TGTGCCAGCAGTCCCCTCCCCGGGACTAGCGGAATCGATGAGCAGTTCTTC. It translates to CASSPLPGTSGIDEQFF.

The J gene is TRBJ1-6, the V gene TRBV4-3; D remains ambiguous. The CDR3 spans 13 residues. Deletions cut 0 bases from V and 13 bases from J, with 10 bases between. Germline V gene sequence: CDR1 LGHNA, CDR2 YSLEER. The CDR3 nucleotides read TGCGCCAGCAGCCAAGAGTTATCCTCCCCCCTCCACTTT. It is translated as CASSQELSSPLHF.

The chain recombines TRBV6-1 with TRBJ1-5, with unresolved D. Germline V gene lookup returns CDR1 MNHNS and CDR2 SASEGT. V lost 4 bases and J lost 9, with 10 bases in between. This CDR3 contains 12 residues. DNA of the CDR3: TGTGCCAGCAGTGCCCTAGCCGGGCCCCAGCATTTT. Translation: CASSALAGPQHF.

V gene TRBV28 combines with J gene TRBJ2-6; 9 nucleotides match TRBD2. The length of the CDR3 is 16 residues. The V gene end was trimmed by 4 bases and the J gene end by 4 bases; junction bases not matched to a gene: 5. CDR1 and CDR2 from the germline V gene are MDHEN and SYDVKM. The CDR3, as DNA: TGTGCCAGCAGTTCAGCGGGGGGTGGAGGGGCCAACGTCCTGACTTTC. Translated, it gives CASSSAGGGGANVLTF.